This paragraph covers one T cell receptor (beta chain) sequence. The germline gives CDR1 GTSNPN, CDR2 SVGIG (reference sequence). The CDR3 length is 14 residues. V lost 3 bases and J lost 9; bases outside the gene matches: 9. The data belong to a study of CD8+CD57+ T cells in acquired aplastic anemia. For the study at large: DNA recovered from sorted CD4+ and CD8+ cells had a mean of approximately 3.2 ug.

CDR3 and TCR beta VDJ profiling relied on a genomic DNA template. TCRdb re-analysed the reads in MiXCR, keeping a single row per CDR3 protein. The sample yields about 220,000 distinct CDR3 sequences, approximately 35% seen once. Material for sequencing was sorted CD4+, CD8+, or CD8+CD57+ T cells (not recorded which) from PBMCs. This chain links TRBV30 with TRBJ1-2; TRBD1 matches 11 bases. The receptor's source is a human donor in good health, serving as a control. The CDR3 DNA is TGTGCCTGGAGGGCGGACAGGGGGCGCGTCCGCTACACCTTC. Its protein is CAWRADRGRVRYTF.